This passage covers 22 T cell receptor beta chains from one sample sequenced in a study of cytomegalovirus exposure and HLA in healthy donors. Method: immunoSEQ multiplex PCR; TCRdb's copy keeps in-frame clones and lacks some. The repertoire consists of around 250,000 clones, with 90% occurring once and the leading ten covering 0.37%. What was sequenced was PBMCs. The receptors were sampled from a young woman in good health and CMV-seronegative.

The rearrangement joins TRBV7-3 to TRBJ1-6; tentative D call: TRBD1 (6 bases). The CDR3 sequence is 14 residues long. V lost 5 bases, J lost 8 bases, and 13 bases lay in between. CDR1 and CDR2 from the germline V gene are SGHTA and FQGTGA. DNA of the CDR3: TGTGCCAGCAGCCAAGGGGGTTTAGATTCACCCCTCCACTTT. It translates to CASSQGGLDSPLHF.

Only one count was recorded for this clone. This chain connects TRBV6-5 to TRBJ1-2; weak D call: TRBD1 (5 bases). V was cut by 0 bases and J by 6 bases, with 11 bases left in between. This CDR3 comprises 14 residues. Germline CDR1 reads MNHEY; CDR2 reads SVGAGI. CDR3 DNA sequence: TGTGCCAGCAGTTACTCGAAGCAGGGTAATGGCTACACCTTC. It specifies CASSYSKQGNGYTF.

V and J are TRBV7-9 and TRBJ2-2, with a possible D match to TRBD1 (5 bases). The CDR3 spans 14 residues. Germline V gene data show CDR1 as SEHNR and CDR2 as FQNEAQ (reference sequence). Trimming shortened V by 4 bases and J by 6 bases, and 12 bases separated the two germline ends. The CDR3 DNA is TGTGCCAGCAGCTCGAACAGGTCCCCCGGGGAGCTGTTTTTT. The encoded protein is CASSSNRSPGELFF.

The V call is TRBV19, the J call TRBJ1-1; 7 nucleotides match TRBD1. Germline CDR1 reads LNHDA; CDR2 reads SQIVND (reference sequence). After removal of 5 bases from V and 0 bases from J, the junction contained 9 bases not matched to a gene. The CDR3 covers 16 residues. CDR3 residues: CASSRPTGQMNTEAFF. The DNA for the CDR3 is TGTGCCAGTAGTCGGCCGACAGGGCAGATGAACACTGAAGCTTTCTTT.

The J gene is TRBJ2-1, the V gene TRBV29-1; 13 bases are shared with TRBD2. The CDR3 length is 16 residues. V was clipped by 5 bases and J by 7 bases; unmatched bases: 11. Germline CDR1 reads SQVTM; CDR2 reads ANQGSEA. CDR3 DNA sequence: TGCAGCGTTCTGCGACTAGCGGGGGGACTGAGGAATGAGCAGTTCTTC. Amino acids: CSVLRLAGGLRNEQFF.

The chain has TRBV7-9 and TRBJ2-5; 11 bases align to TRBD2. This CDR3 contains 18 residues. Trimming at V came to 0 bases and at J to 5 bases, leaving 11 bases not matched to a gene. Per germline, CDR1 SEHNR and CDR2 FQNEAQ (reference sequence). The CDR3 is CASSLAIGVAGGLETQYF. CDR3 sequence (DNA): TGTGCCAGCAGCTTAGCGATCGGAGTAGCGGGGGGGCTGGAGACCCAGTACTTC.

The V gene is TRBV6-1, the J gene TRBJ2-2; D unclear. V lost 7 bases, J lost 7 bases, and 19 bases lay in between. Germline CDR1 is MNHNS and CDR2 is SASEGT. The CDR3 extends over 15 amino acids. Written as DNA, the CDR3 is TGTGCCAGCACCCCCCCGGTCGGAGTTAACGGGGAGCTGTTTTTT. Its protein is CASTPPVGVNGELFF.

The chain couples TRBV4-2 to TRBJ2-1; D gene uncertain. Germline assignment: CDR1 LGHNA and CDR2 YNFKEQ. Trimming left V 0 bases short and J 10 bases short, with 10 bases between. The CDR3 spans 13 residues. The CDR3 is CASSQDRRDEQFF. The CDR3 DNA sequence: TGTGCCAGCAGCCAAGATCGGAGAGACGAGCAGTTCTTC.

The V gene is TRBV5-4, the J gene TRBJ2-1; D possibly corresponds to TRBD2 (7 bases). Trimming took 4 bases from V and 7 from J, leaving 21 bases between them. The germline CDR1 and CDR2 sequences are SGHNT and YYREEE (reference sequence). The CDR3 length is 16 residues. CDR3 protein: CASSEGGGGAGNEQFF. CDR3 coding DNA: TGTGCCAGCAGCGAGGGAGGGGGAGGGGCCGGGAATGAGCAGTTCTTC.

The chain links TRBV30 to TRBJ2-7; 13 bases align to TRBD2. The J segment lost 2 bases and the V segment lost 2 bases, leaving 3 bases of the junction unmatched. This CDR3 region has 15 residues. CDR1 and CDR2 (germline): GTSNPN, SVGIG (reference sequence). For the CDR3, the DNA is TGTGCCTGGAGTCGGGGACTAGCGGGGACCTACGAGCAGTACTTC. Translating it yields CAWSRGLAGTYEQYF.

The genes are TRBV27 and TRBJ1-2, with 11 bases lining up with TRBD1. J lost 5 bases, V lost 4 bases, and 3 bases had no gene match. CDR1 MNHEY and CDR2 SMNVEV come from the germline V gene (reference sequence). This CDR3 is built from 14 residues. The CDR3 coding sequence is TGTGCCAGCAGTTGGGGACAGGGGGGATATGGCTACACCTTC. Translation gives CASSWGQGGYGYTF.

The chain couples TRBV5-1 to TRBJ2-3; 11 bases are a match to TRBD2. Germline V gene sequence: CDR1 SGHRS, CDR2 YFSETQ. The junction had 11 bases not matched to a gene; V was cut back by 5 bases and J by 6 bases. The CDR3 is 16 residues long. The CDR3 protein is CASSWNSGGVKDTQYF. The CDR3 coding sequence is TGCGCCAGCAGTTGGAATAGCGGGGGGGTCAAGGATACGCAGTATTTT. Looking up the rest from reference TRBV5-1 and TRBJ2-3 gives the full variable domain: KAGVTQTPRYLIKTRGQQVTLSCSPISGHRSVSWYQQTPGQGLQFLFEYFSETQRNKGNFPGRFSGRQFSNSRSEMNVSTLELGDSALYLCASSWNSGGVKDTQYFGPGTRLTVL.

The V gene is TRBV5-4, the J gene TRBJ1-1; D may be TRBD1 (5 bases). Trimming removed 1 base from V and 2 bases from J, with 9 bases in between. Germline V gives CDR1 SGHNT, CDR2 YYREEE (reference sequence). The CDR3 is 14 residues long. As DNA, the CDR3 is TGTGCCAGCAGCTTGTCAGGGATTAACACTGAAGCTTTCTTT. Translated: CASSLSGINTEAFF.

The chain links TRBV5-1 to TRBJ2-3; D may be TRBD2 (5 bases). CDR1 SGHRS and CDR2 YFSETQ come from the germline V gene. The CDR3 spans 15 residues. V was shortened by 3 bases and J by 10 bases, with 21 bases between the two germline ends. This CDR3 reads CASSSASISQRAQYF. Here the CDR3 DNA reads TGCGCCAGCAGCTCTGCTAGCATCAGCCAAAGGGCGCAGTATTTT.

The CDR3 loop reads CSVGPGGRNTGELFF. The CDR3 bases are TGCAGCGTTGGGCCGGGGGGCCGGAACACCGGGGAGCTGTTTTTT. The chain uses TRBV29-1 and TRBJ2-2; D perhaps matches TRBD2 (7 bases). From germline, CDR1 is SQVTM and CDR2 ANQGSEA. The CDR3 consists of 15 residues. Trimming pared 4 bases from V and 1 base from J, leaving 13 bases between.

This sequence joins TRBV7-9 and TRBJ1-1; unclear D gene. The V end lost 5 bases, the J end lost 0 bases, and 16 bases lay between the germline ends. This CDR3 is 16 amino acids long. In germline, CDR1 is SEHNR, CDR2 FQNEAQ (reference sequence). The CDR3 sequence is CASSGEGGVMNTEAFF. In DNA form, the CDR3 reads TGTGCCAGCAGCGGGGAGGGAGGTGTAATGAACACTGAAGCTTTCTTT.

The V call is TRBV6-5, the J call TRBJ1-5; D may be TRBD1 (5 bases). This CDR3 has 15 residues. The germline gives CDR1 MNHEY, CDR2 SVGAGI. V lost 8 bases and J 9 bases, leaving 23 bases between the germline ends. CDR3 DNA: TGTGCCAGCCGACCTCGGAGGGGATTGGTTGGGCCCCAGCATTTT. This sequence encodes CASRPRRGLVGPQHF.

This chain uses TRBV6-6 with TRBJ1-5, with D perhaps TRBD1 (5 bases). The CDR3 consists of 16 residues. V was trimmed by 0 bases and J by 0 bases, leaving 9 bases between them. The V gene's germline CDR1 is MNHNY and CDR2 SVGAGI (reference sequence). The CDR3: CASSYSFRDSNQPQHF. The CDR3 bases are TGTGCCAGCAGTTACTCGTTCAGGGATAGCAATCAGCCCCAGCATTTT.

The V call is TRBV5-8, the J call TRBJ1-1; 7 bases are a match to TRBD1. The CDR3 extends over 15 amino acids. In germline, CDR1 is SGHTS, CDR2 YDEGEE. V trimming: 4 bases; J trimming: 0 bases; junction bases outside the gene matches: 6. CDR3 region: CASSPIQGLNTEAFF. The CDR3 DNA is TGTGCCAGCAGCCCGATACAGGGGTTGAACACTGAAGCTTTCTTT.

The J gene is TRBJ1-1, the V gene TRBV15; D is unclear. The CDR3 contains 15 residues. The V gene's germline CDR1 is LNHNV and CDR2 YYDKDF (reference sequence). V dropped 3 bases and J dropped 3 bases, with 14 bases sitting between them. The DNA of the CDR3 is TGTGCCACCAGCAGGGTGCGAGACGGGGACACTGAAGCTTTCTTT. Translating it yields CATSRVRDGDTEAFF.

The chain combines TRBV27 with TRBJ2-3; 7 bases are a match to TRBD2. CDR1 and CDR2 (germline): MNHEY, SMNVEV (reference sequence). This CDR3 contains 15 residues. J was trimmed by 6 bases and V by 2 bases; bases with no gene match: 8. In DNA form, the CDR3 reads TGTGCCAGCAGTTTAGTCGGGGGGAACCCGGATACGCAGTATTTT. Protein product: CASSLVGGNPDTQYF.

The chain is built from TRBV7-9 and TRBJ1-5; maybe TRBD1 (5 bases). The CDR3 contains 15 residues. With 0 bases removed from V and 1 base from J, the gap between germline ends came to 7 bases. Germline CDR1 and CDR2: SEHNR and FQNEAQ (reference sequence). The CDR3 is CASSLAQGSNQPQHF. For the CDR3, the DNA is TGTGCCAGCAGCTTAGCCCAGGGAAGCAATCAGCCCCAGCATTTT.